Sequencing of this TCR beta chain was carried out in a study of shared clonotypes between healthy human individuals. Study-level information: Donor composition was a couple of women and three men, aged 18 to 49.

Researchers partitioned CD4+ cells into CD45RA+ naive and CD45RA-negative memory subsets. Running of the assay took place at deep level. Per the original methods: Filtering differed, since immunoSEQ gave only junction sequences and no quality scores. Assay: immunoSEQ multiplex PCR; the TCRdb copy retains only in-frame clones and omits some. That table supplies the V and J calls and clone size; D and trimming were determined from the DNA. The sample records 1.4 million or so clones, 98% being singletons. Sequencing used naive CD4+ T cells sorted from blood. Noted subset: CD45RA+ positively selected. This TCR derives from a man younger than 40 in good health.

The CDR3 region has the DNA TGTGCCTGGACTAGCGGGATTTCCTACGAGCAGTACTTC. Its protein is CAWTSGISYEQYF. The gene calls are TRBV30 and TRBJ2-7; TRBD2 agrees at 9 bases. The ends lost 4 bases at V and 1 base at J; junction bases unmatched: 2. This CDR3 comprises 13 residues. Germline-derived CDR1 and CDR2 are GTSNPN and SVGIG (reference sequence).